This TCR beta chain was recorded in a study of T cells after posttransplantation cyclophosphamide. Study-level findings and limits: TRB clonality was highly associated with recipient CMV seropositivity and reactivation. Skin or GI-infiltrating T cells shared few TRB sequences with blood. Later post-transplant blood repertoires were often dominated by donor CD8+ memory clones.

Controls had myeloablative marrow grafts with methotrexate and calcineurin inhibitor, sampled at 1 year. As regards this clone: The antigen remains unidentified.

Clones were sequenced by immunoSEQ multiplex PCR, and TCRdb holds only the in-frame ones, with some missing. This table holds 8,000 to 10,000 clones, roughly nine tenths found once. Trimming took off 0 bases at V and 7 bases at J, with 13 bases between the two ends. CDR3 size: 15 residues. Per the germline V gene, CDR1 is SGHNT and CDR2 is YENEEA. The origin of this receptor is a male patient aged 50 to 59 who received an allogeneic stem cell transplant from an unrelated donor, was CMV-positive, and had chronic GVHD only. Part of the T cells may come from the graft donor. Here the sequenced sample was PBMCs, taken 430 to 450 days after allogeneic stem cell transplant with calcineurin inhibitor and methotrexate. The chain has TRBV11-3 and TRBJ2-4, with a weak D call TRBD2 (6 bases). DNA for the CDR3: TGTGCCAGCAGCTTAGAGGACTACCCGGGGAACATTCAGTACTTC. Its translation is CASSLEDYPGNIQYF.